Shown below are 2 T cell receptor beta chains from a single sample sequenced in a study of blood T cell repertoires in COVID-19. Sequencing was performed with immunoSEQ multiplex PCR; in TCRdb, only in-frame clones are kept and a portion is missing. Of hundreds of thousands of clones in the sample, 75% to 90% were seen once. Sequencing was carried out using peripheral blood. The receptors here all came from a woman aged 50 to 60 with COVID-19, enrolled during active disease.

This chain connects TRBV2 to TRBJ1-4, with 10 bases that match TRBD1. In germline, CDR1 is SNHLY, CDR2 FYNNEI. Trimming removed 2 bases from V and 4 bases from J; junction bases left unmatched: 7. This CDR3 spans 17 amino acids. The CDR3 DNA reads TGTGCCAGCAGTGAAAGAAGGAGGGACAGGGGTAATGAAAAACTGTTTTTT. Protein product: CASSERRRDRGNEKLFF.

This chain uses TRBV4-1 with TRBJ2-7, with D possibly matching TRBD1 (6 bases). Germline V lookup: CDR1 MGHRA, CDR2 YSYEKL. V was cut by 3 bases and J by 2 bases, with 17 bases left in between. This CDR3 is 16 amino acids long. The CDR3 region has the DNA TGCGCCAGCAGCCACCACCCAGGGGAGAGGACCTACGAGCAGTACTTC. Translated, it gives CASSHHPGERTYEQYF.